This T cell receptor (beta chain) derives from a study of response to subunit inactivated influenza vaccine. TCRdb reprocessed the RT-PCR reads with MiXCR, giving one entry per CDR3 protein. The sample contains almost 250,000 distinct CDR3 sequences, 12% of which appear only once. Trimming took 0 bases from V and 3 from J, leaving 14 bases between them. Germline-derived CDR1 and CDR2 are SGHRS and YFSETQ. The CDR3 sequence is 16 residues long. Study findings and constraints: T cells newly recruited by each seasonal influenza vaccination are few, the authors suggested.

In its sample, this clonotype was seen a few times. What it binds is unknown. Here the sequenced sample was non-naive T cells sorted from PBMCs, taken approximately 15 days before vaccination. The chain has TRBV5-1 and TRBJ2-3, with D hard to call. This receptor was obtained from a man aged 45-60 years who received an inactivated influenza vaccine. CDR3 amino acids: CASSLGSSPFTDTQYF. The CDR3 region has the DNA TGCGCCAGCAGCTTGGGATCGTCCCCGTTTACAGATACGCAGTATTTT.